The 14 T cell receptor beta chains below were found in one sample sequenced in a study of shared clonotypes between healthy human individuals. This table comes from immunoSEQ multiplex PCR, and its TCRdb copy is limited to in-frame clones, with some not included. The data hold roughly 2,300,000 clones, with around 90% observed a single time. Input material: naive CD4+ T cells from PBMCs. Subset: CD45RA+ positively selected. The receptor source for this set is a man aged 18 to 30 in good health. Some clones in this sample may be carry-over from other donors' samples.

As to this clone: Other DNA sequences in this sample translate to the same CDR3. The chain has TRBV29-1 and TRBJ2-7, with unresolved D. The CDR3 consists of 8 residues. V was clipped by 6 bases and J by 10 bases, with 7 bases between them. Germline CDR1 SQVTM, CDR2 ANQGSEA. Here the CDR3 DNA reads TGCAGCGTCGGAGAACAGTACTTC. Translation: CSVGEQYF.

The rearrangement uses TRBV7-2 and TRBJ1-2; D unresolved. This CDR3 spans 15 amino acids. V was trimmed by 1 base and J by 3 bases, leaving 12 bases between them. From germline, CDR1 is SGHTA and CDR2 FQGNSA. The CDR3 sequence: CASSLVGAPDYGYTF. CDR3 bases: TGTGCCAGCAGCTTAGTAGGAGCGCCTGACTATGGCTACACCTTC.

In DNA form, the CDR3 reads TGTGCCAGCAGTCACGGGACCTATTCTGAAGCTTTCTTT. Protein: CASSHGTYSEAFF. The chain couples TRBV28 to TRBJ1-1; TRBD1 might be the D (5 bases). The CDR3 contains 13 residues. Between the trimmed V and J ends, which lost 5 bases and 6 bases, there was a span of 13 bases. Germline values: CDR1 MDHEN, CDR2 SYDVKM.

The sample holds one count of this clone. The V call is TRBV27, the J call TRBJ2-7, with TRBD2 identical over 11 bases. The germline CDR1 and CDR2 sequences are MNHEY and SMNVEV (reference sequence). The CDR3 runs 14 residues. J lost 4 bases, V lost 5 bases, and 4 bases had no gene match. Here the CDR3 reads CASSQTSGGYEQYF. The CDR3 region has the DNA TGTGCCAGCAGTCAAACTAGCGGGGGATACGAGCAGTACTTC.

The chain links TRBV7-3 to TRBJ2-3; unclear D gene. Trimming removed 1 base from V and 0 bases from J, with 11 bases in between. Germline V lookup: CDR1 SGHTA, CDR2 FQGTGA. The CDR3 contains 16 residues. CDR3 sequence reads: CASSLNPATSTDTQYF. The CDR3 bases are TGTGCCAGCAGCTTAAACCCTGCGACTAGCACAGATACGCAGTATTTT. Full variable domain (remainder filled in from reference TRBV7-3 and TRBJ2-3): GAGVSQTPSNKVTEKGKYVELRCDPISGHTALYWYRQSLGQGPEFLIYFQGTGAADDSGLPNDRFFAVRPEGSVSTLKIQRTERGDSAVYLCASSLNPATSTDTQYFGPGTRLTVL.

V is TRBV2 and J is TRBJ2-5, with TRBD1 matching over 8 bases. There are 15 residues in the CDR3. The V gene end was trimmed by 7 bases and the J gene end by 5 bases; junction bases not matched to a gene: 12. Germline lookup yields CDR1 SNHLY and CDR2 FYNNEI. In DNA form, the CDR3 reads TGTGCCAGCACCCTTGGGACAGGTGGTCGGGAGACCCAGTACTTC. Amino acid sequence: CASTLGTGGRETQYF.

In this sample, this clone turned up once. The genes are TRBV9 and TRBJ2-3, with 13 bases identical to TRBD2. Germline trimming cut 6 bases from V and 6 bases from J; bases unmatched to any gene: 10. This CDR3 spans 16 amino acids. CDR1 and CDR2 (germline): SGDLS, YYNGEE. As DNA, the CDR3 is TGTGCCAGCATGAGGACTAGCGGGAGTCGGTGGGATACGCAGTATTTT. Its protein product is CASMRTSGSRWDTQYF.

The CDR3 coding sequence is TGTGCCAGCACCCCCTTGGGTAGCGGGAGTAGTGAGCAGTTCTTC. Its translation is CASTPLGSGSSEQFF. The rearrangement links TRBV27 to TRBJ2-1, with 9 nucleotides matching TRBD2. The J segment lost 9 bases and the V segment lost 7 bases, leaving 13 bases of the junction unmatched. Germline CDR1 MNHEY, CDR2 SMNVEV (reference sequence). The CDR3 totals 15 residues.

The rearrangement links TRBV5-6 to TRBJ2-1, with D hard to call. The CDR3 loop spans 14 amino acids. V was shortened by 4 bases and J by 9 bases, with 17 bases between the two germline ends. Germline V gene lookup returns CDR1 SGHDT and CDR2 YYEEEE. The CDR3 loop reads CASSEIGGLGEQFF. DNA of the CDR3: TGTGCCAGCAGCGAGATAGGTGGATTGGGTGAGCAGTTCTTC.

Here the CDR3 reads CSGSGGGETQYF. CDR3 DNA sequence: TGCAGCGGATCGGGGGGGGGCGAGACCCAGTACTTC. The genes are TRBV29-1 and TRBJ2-5; 8 nucleotides line up with TRBD2. After removal of 7 bases from V and 5 bases from J, the junction contained 6 bases not matched to a gene. The CDR3 is 12 amino acids. CDR1 is SQVTM and CDR2 is ANQGSEA in the germline V gene. Supplemented by reference TRBV29-1 and TRBJ2-5, the full variable domain reads SAVISQKPSRDICQRGTSLTIQCQVDSQVTMMFWYRQQPGQSLTLIATANQGSEATYESGFVIDKFPISRPNLTFSTLTVSNMSPEDSSIYLCSGSGGGETQYFGPGTRLLVL.

The J gene is TRBJ2-2, the V gene TRBV5-1; 12 bases are a match to TRBD2. The CDR3 contains 15 residues. Germline V gene sequence: CDR1 SGHRS, CDR2 YFSETQ. V lost 4 bases, J lost 8 bases, and 6 bases stayed unmatched. The CDR3 reads CASSPDLAGGGELFF. The CDR3 DNA follows: TGCGCCAGCAGCCCCGACCTAGCGGGAGGGGGGGAGCTGTTTTTT.

The CDR3 DNA sequence: TGCGCCAGCGGCGGACAGGGGGGAGTCTACAATGAGCAGTTCTTC. Residues: CASGGQGGVYNEQFF. This chain links TRBV5-1 with TRBJ2-1; TRBD1 agrees at 10 bases. The CDR3 has 15 amino acids. Looked up from germline, CDR1 is SGHRS and CDR2 is YFSETQ. Losses at the gene ends were 7 bases for V and 3 bases for J; bases not matched to a gene: 7.

This chain uses TRBV15 with TRBJ2-7, with 9 bases matching TRBD1. V lost 1 base and J lost 2; bases outside the gene matches: 9. This CDR3 is built from 17 residues. CDR1 is LNHNV and CDR2 is YYDKDF in the germline V gene (reference sequence). CDR3 loop: CATSRGWGDRGTYEQYF. The CDR3 DNA follows: TGTGCCACCAGCAGAGGTTGGGGTGACAGGGGGACCTACGAGCAGTACTTC.

The chain couples TRBV14 to TRBJ1-1; D gene unclear. V was trimmed by 2 bases and J by 5 bases, leaving 18 bases between them. Looked up from germline, CDR1 is SGHDN and CDR2 is FVKESK. The CDR3 contains 16 residues. The chain's CDR3 is CASSQSLGSVGTEAFF. In DNA, the CDR3 is TGTGCCAGCAGCCAAAGCCTAGGCAGCGTAGGGACTGAAGCTTTCTTT.